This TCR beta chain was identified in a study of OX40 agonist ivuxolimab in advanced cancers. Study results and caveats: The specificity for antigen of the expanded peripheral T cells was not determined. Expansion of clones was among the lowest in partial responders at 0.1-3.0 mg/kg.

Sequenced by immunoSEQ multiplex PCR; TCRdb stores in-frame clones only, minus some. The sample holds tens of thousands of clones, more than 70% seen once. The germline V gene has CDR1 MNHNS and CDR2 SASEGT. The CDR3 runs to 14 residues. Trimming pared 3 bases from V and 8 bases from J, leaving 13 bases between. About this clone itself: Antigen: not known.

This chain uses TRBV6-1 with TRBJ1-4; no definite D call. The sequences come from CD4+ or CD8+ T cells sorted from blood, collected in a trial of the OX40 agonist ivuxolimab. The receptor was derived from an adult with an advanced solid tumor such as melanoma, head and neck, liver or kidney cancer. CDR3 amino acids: CASSEVRVGEKLFF. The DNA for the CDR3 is TGTGCCAGCAGTGAGGTTAGGGTTGGGGAAAAACTGTTTTTT.